The 28 T cell receptor beta chains listed next were all sequenced from one sample in a study of patients and donors after allogeneic stem cell transplantation. TCRdb re-called the RT-PCR reads through MiXCR, storing one row per CDR3 protein. Among about 150,000 distinct CDR3 sequences, approximately 37% were seen once, and the ten largest hold less than 60%. Sequencing used blood, either unsorted or a sorted T cell fraction (not recorded which). Receptors were obtained from a human donor who was either an allogeneic HSCT recipient or a stem cell or donor lymphocyte infusion donor (not recorded which). It is not recorded whose cells these are; they may come from a transplant donor.

This clonotype was counted many times. This chain joins TRBV12-3 or TRBV12-4 and TRBJ1-1; D is perhaps TRBD1 (5 bases). This CDR3 contains 14 residues. Trimming pared 2 bases from V and 1 base from J, leaving 8 bases between. CDR3 sequence reads: CASSLSGGNTEAFF. CDR3 bases: TGTGCCAGCAGTTTATCTGGGGGGAACACTGAAGCTTTCTTT.

This clonotype was seen many times. The rearrangement links TRBV12-3 or TRBV12-4 to TRBJ1-2; no firm D call. The CDR3 contains 11 residues. The V and J ends lost 6 bases and 13 bases respectively, with 15 bases between them. The CDR3 coding sequence is TGTGCCAGCAGGCAAGCGGGGATTTTCACCTTC. Translation gives CASRQAGIFTF.

This clonotype was seen once. This chain joins TRBV5-6 and TRBJ1-1, with TRBD1 matching 7 bases. Trimming removed 2 bases from V and 7 bases from J; junction bases left unmatched: 8. Germline CDR1 is SGHDT and CDR2 is YYEEEE. CDR3 size: 14 residues. CDR3 sequence reads: CASSFTAGDSEAFF. The CDR3 nucleotides read TGTGCCAGCAGCTTTACAGCCGGGGACAGTGAAGCTTTCTTT.

V is TRBV12-3 or TRBV12-4 and J is TRBJ2-7; 8 nucleotides agree with TRBD2. V was clipped by 4 bases and J by 7 bases; unmatched bases: 9. The CDR3 consists of 14 residues. CDR3 sequence reads: CASSYPGLVGEQYF. For the CDR3, the DNA is TGTGCCAGCAGTTATCCGGGACTAGTCGGGGAGCAGTACTTC.

The chain links TRBV12-3 or TRBV12-4 to TRBJ2-5; 9 bases line up with TRBD2. The CDR3 spans 15 residues. V gave up 3 bases and J gave up 5 bases; unmatched junction bases: 7. For the CDR3, the DNA is TGTGCCAGCAGTTTCGGCGGGGGGGCCTTGGAGACCCAGTACTTC. Amino acid sequence: CASSFGGGALETQYF.

The rearrangement joins TRBV9 to TRBJ2-2; the D gene could be TRBD1 or TRBD2 (5 bases each). The CDR3 is made up of 17 amino acids. Germline V lookup: CDR1 SGDLS, CDR2 YYNGEE. V was shortened by 3 bases and J by 4 bases, with 19 bases between the two germline ends. In nucleotides, the CDR3 is TGTGCCAGCAGCGCCAGCCCTACGGGACCGCGCACCGGGGAGCTGTTTTTT. Translating gives CASSASPTGPRTGELFF.

The chain uses TRBV27 and TRBJ1-2, with 8 bases that match TRBD1. Germline V CDR1 and CDR2: MNHEY, SMNVEV (reference sequence). J was trimmed by 4 bases and V by 10 bases; bases with no gene match: 2. This CDR3 region has 11 residues. Here the CDR3 reads CATTGGYGYTF. The CDR3 DNA sequence: TGTGCCACCACAGGGGGCTATGGCTACACCTTC.

The chain couples TRBV12-3 or TRBV12-4 to TRBJ1-3; no definite D call. CDR3 size: 14 residues. V was clipped by 6 bases and J by 2 bases, with 11 bases between them. DNA for the CDR3: TGTGCCAGCAGCGCCCACACTGCTGGAAACACCATATATTTT. This sequence encodes CASSAHTAGNTIYF.

This clonotype came up a few times. The chain joins TRBV6-6 to TRBJ1-1; D might be TRBD1 (6 bases). Trimming removed 11 bases at V and 7 bases at J, with 14 bases between. CDR1 is MNHNY and CDR2 is SVGAGI in the germline V gene (reference sequence). This CDR3 is built from 11 residues. The chain's CDR3 is CASIGGGEAFF. The CDR3 DNA follows: TGTGCCTCTATAGGAGGGGGTGAAGCTTTCTTT.

The V gene is TRBV20-1, the J gene TRBJ2-1; D ambiguous. With 3 bases removed from V and 9 bases from J, the gap between germline ends came to 12 bases. The CDR3 totals 12 residues. Germline V gives CDR1 DFQATT, CDR2 SNEGSKA (reference sequence). CDR3 sequence reads: CSARAVWGEQFF. DNA of the CDR3: TGCAGTGCTAGGGCAGTATGGGGTGAGCAGTTCTTC.

The CDR3 region has the DNA TGTGCCATCTCCGGGACAGGGAGACCTGAAGCTTTCTTT. This translates into CAISGTGRPEAFF. This chain links TRBV6-1 with TRBJ1-1, with 9 bases that match TRBD1. The CDR3 spans 13 residues. CDR1 MNHNS and CDR2 SASEGT come from the germline V gene. V dropped 10 bases and J dropped 6; count of bases not matched to a gene: 9.

This chain connects TRBV7-2 to TRBJ2-1; 8 bases fit TRBD2. This CDR3 is built from 17 residues. CDR1 SGHTA and CDR2 FQGNSA come from the germline V gene. Trimming removed 5 bases from V and 4 bases from J; junction bases left unmatched: 13. The CDR3 DNA reads TGTGCCAGCAGCCCCCTTTTAAGCGGGGGAAAGTACAATGAGCAGTTCTTC. This sequence encodes CASSPLLSGGKYNEQFF.

The V gene is TRBV7-9, the J gene TRBJ1-2; 8 nucleotides align to TRBD1. The V gene's germline CDR1 is SEHNR and CDR2 FQNEAQ (reference sequence). Trimming removed 1 base from V and 2 bases from J; junction bases left unmatched: 3. The CDR3 has 15 residues. This CDR3 is CASSLGTGNNYGYTF. The CDR3 DNA reads TGTGCCAGCAGCTTAGGGACAGGGAACAACTATGGCTACACCTTC.

This clonotype was seen many times. This chain connects TRBV12-3 or TRBV12-4 to TRBJ1-2; 8 bases map to TRBD1. Unmatched junction bases numbered 3, after V lost 2 bases and J lost 7 bases. The CDR3 is 13 amino acids. DNA of the CDR3: TGTGCCAGCAGTTTACAGGGGGCGGGTGGCTACACCTTC. Encoded protein: CASSLQGAGGYTF.

This clonotype was counted a few times. This sequence joins TRBV6-6 and TRBJ2-2; 10 nucleotides line up with TRBD2. Germline V gene sequence: CDR1 MNHNY, CDR2 SVGAGI (reference sequence). The junction had 8 bases not matched to a gene; V was cut back by 0 bases and J by 1 base. CDR3 length: 19 residues. CDR3 in amino acids: CASSYSILAGGLNTGELFF. The CDR3 DNA sequence: TGTGCCAGCAGTTACTCGATCTTAGCGGGGGGTTTGAACACCGGGGAGCTGTTTTTT.

J is TRBJ1-4 and V is TRBV5-1, with 9 bases fitting TRBD1. Germline CDR1 and CDR2: SGHRS and YFSETQ. V shed 1 base and J 0 bases; nucleotides not matched to a gene: 4. The CDR3 runs to 17 residues. CDR3 in DNA: TGCGCCAGCAGCTTGAGGGGACAGGGTGCAACTAATGAAAAACTGTTTTTT. It specifies CASSLRGQGATNEKLFF.

The rearrangement uses TRBV20-1 and TRBJ2-3; unclear D gene. V was clipped by 0 bases and J by 3 bases, with 16 bases between them. The CDR3 contains 16 residues. Germline-derived CDR1 and CDR2 are DFQATT and SNEGSKA (reference sequence). CDR3 coding DNA: TGCAGTGCTAGAGATGGTGGAAGGGAAGGGACAGATACGCAGTATTTT. Its protein product is CSARDGGREGTDTQYF.

The V and J genes are TRBV10-3 and TRBJ1-2; 10 bases align to TRBD1. This CDR3 is 13 amino acids long. After removal of 6 bases from V and 8 bases from J, the junction contained 6 bases not matched to a gene. Germline CDR1 and CDR2: ENHRY and SYGVKD. CDR3 nucleotide sequence: TGTGCCATCAGCGAAGGGACAGGGGACGGCTACACCTTC. Protein product: CAISEGTGDGYTF.

The CDR3 protein is CASSPSGFAGYGYTF. The CDR3 nucleotides are TGTGCCAGCAGTCCGTCCGGGTTCGCGGGCTATGGCTACACCTTC. This rearrangement joins TRBV12-3 or TRBV12-4 to TRBJ1-2; D is unclear. The CDR3 length is 15 residues. V gave up 5 bases and J gave up 4 bases, with 17 bases separating them.

The chain recombines TRBV11-1 with TRBJ2-2, with D unclear. The CDR3 spans 13 residues. Germline loops: CDR1 SGHAT, CDR2 FQDESV (reference sequence). Trimming removed 1 base at V and 5 bases at J, with 5 bases between. CDR3 in amino acids: CASSLDRTGELFF. The CDR3 nucleotides read TGTGCCAGCAGCTTAGATCGGACCGGGGAGCTGTTTTTT.

The chain carries TRBV6-6 and TRBJ1-2; D gene ambiguous. CDR1 MNHNY and CDR2 SVGAGI come from the germline V gene (reference sequence). The germline V and J ends were trimmed by 8 bases and 9 bases, with 22 bases remaining between them. CDR3 length equals 14 residues. Here the CDR3 DNA reads TGTGCCAGCGTCACCCAGCCGGGAAACGGTCGCTACACCTTC. Amino acids: CASVTQPGNGRYTF.

The J gene is TRBJ1-1, the V gene TRBV9; weak D call: TRBD1 (5 bases). Germline V CDR1 and CDR2: SGDLS, YYNGEE. This CDR3 has 18 amino acids. Between the trimmed V and J ends, which lost 0 bases and 3 bases, there was a span of 21 bases. The CDR3 nucleotides read TGTGCCAGCAGCGTAGGCCACGGCAGGGCGCTTTCTGACACTGAAGCTTTCTTT. This gives the protein CASSVGHGRALSDTEAFF. The entire variable domain, with the rest obtained from reference TRBV9 and TRBJ1-1, is as follows: DSGVTQTPKHLITATGQRVTLRCSPRSGDLSVYWYQQSLDQGLQFLIQYYNGEERAKGNILERFSAQQFPDLHSELNLSSLELGDSALYFCASSVGHGRALSDTEAFFGQGTRLTVV.

This clonotype was seen more than once but under ten times. The chain joins TRBV27 to TRBJ1-6; D gene unclear. Germline CDR1 and CDR2: MNHEY and SMNVEV (reference sequence). The CDR3 totals 16 residues. Trimming removed 0 bases from V and 10 bases from J, with 16 bases in between. The CDR3 DNA is TGTGCCAGCAGTTTATCTGGCGGTGTATTGAGGTCACCCCTCCACTTT. The encoded protein is CASSLSGGVLRSPLHF.

This clonotype was counted only a few times. The V and J genes are TRBV5-1 and TRBJ2-7; D possibly corresponds to TRBD1 (5 bases). The CDR3 is 13 residues long. Germline V gives CDR1 SGHRS, CDR2 YFSETQ. The V gene lost 2 bases and the J gene lost 6 bases, with 12 bases spanning the gap. In nucleotides, the CDR3 is TGCGCCAGCAGCTTCTTCAGGGCCCCCGAGCAGTACTTC. This sequence encodes CASSFFRAPEQYF.

The chain is built from TRBV20-1 and TRBJ1-1; D call uncertain. CDR1 DFQATT and CDR2 SNEGSKA come from the germline V gene (reference sequence). This CDR3 has 16 residues. V was pared by 3 bases and J by 0 bases, with 17 bases between. The DNA of the CDR3 is TGCAGTGCTAGCAGATCTGGAGTCAGCATGAACACTGAAGCTTTCTTT. Its protein is CSASRSGVSMNTEAFF.

The rearrangement joins TRBV6-5 to TRBJ1-2; TRBD1 matches 7 bases. The CDR3 runs 13 residues. Looked up from germline, CDR1 is MNHEY and CDR2 is SVGAGI. V shed 6 bases, J shed 3 bases, and the junction held 4 bases outside the gene matches. This chain's CDR3 is CASSRQGDYGYTF. The DNA of the CDR3 is TGTGCCAGCAGCCGACAGGGAGACTATGGCTACACCTTC.

The chain carries TRBV28 and TRBJ2-7; D call uncertain. Germline V gene data show CDR1 as MDHEN and CDR2 as SYDVKM. This CDR3 is built from 15 residues. V shed 4 bases and J shed 3 bases, with 16 bases lying between them. The DNA of the CDR3 is TGTGCCAGCAGTTCCCCCCTTGAGAAGGGCTACGAGCAGTACTTC. Protein product: CASSSPLEKGYEQYF.

A remark on this clonotype: Relative to the germline gene, one junction end is altered; a read error may explain this. The rearrangement joins TRBV3-1 to TRBJ2-5; D is undetermined. The CDR3 is 10 amino acids. Germline V lookup: CDR1 LGHDT, CDR2 YNNKEL (reference sequence). The CDR3 coding sequence is TGTGCCAGCAGCCAAGGGACCCAGTACTTC. Encoded protein: CASSQGTQYF.